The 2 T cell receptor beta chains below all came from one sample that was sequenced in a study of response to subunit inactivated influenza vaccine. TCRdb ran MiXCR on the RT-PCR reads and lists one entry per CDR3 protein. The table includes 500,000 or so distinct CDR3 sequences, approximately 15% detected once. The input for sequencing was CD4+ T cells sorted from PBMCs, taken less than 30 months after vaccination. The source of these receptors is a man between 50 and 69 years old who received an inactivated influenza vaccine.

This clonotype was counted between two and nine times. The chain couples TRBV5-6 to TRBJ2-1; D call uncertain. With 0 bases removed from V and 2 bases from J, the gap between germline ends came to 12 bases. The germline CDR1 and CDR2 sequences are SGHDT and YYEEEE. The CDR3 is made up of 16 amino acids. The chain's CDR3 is CASSLVLATAYNEQFF. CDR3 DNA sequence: TGTGCCAGCAGCTTGGTTTTGGCTACAGCCTACAATGAGCAGTTCTTC.

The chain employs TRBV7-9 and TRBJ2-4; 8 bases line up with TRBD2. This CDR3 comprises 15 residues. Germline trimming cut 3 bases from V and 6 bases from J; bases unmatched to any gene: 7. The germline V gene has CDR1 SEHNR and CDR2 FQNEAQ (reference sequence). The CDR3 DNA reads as TGTGCCAGCAGCTTCGATAGCGGGAACGGAAACATTCAGTACTTC. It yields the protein CASSFDSGNGNIQYF.